The TCR beta chain described here comes from a study of cytotoxic CD8 clonotypes in ibrutinib-treated CLL. General study findings and limits: Whereas clonality rose at ibrutinib response, it declined toward baseline at progression. The public clonotypes identified were infrequent and showed contraction or stability on treatment.

Some clones are missing from TCRdb's copy, which holds only in-frame ones; the method was immunoSEQ multiplex PCR. The sample has some 63,000 clones, about nine tenths seen once. CDR1 and CDR2 (germline): SEHNR, FQNEAQ (reference sequence). This CDR3 is built from 17 residues. V trimming: 2 bases; J trimming: 4 bases; junction bases outside the gene matches: 7. Turning to this clone: What it binds is not known.

This rearrangement joins TRBV7-9 to TRBJ1-3, with 11 positions matching TRBD1. The receptor was isolated from a human donor with chronic lymphocytic leukemia. Sequencing used PBMCs, obtained after 12 months of ibrutinib treatment. CDR3 sequence reads: CASSLLGQGVTGNTIYF. In nucleotides, the CDR3 is TGTGCCAGCAGCTTATTGGGACAGGGGGTAACGGGAAACACCATATATTTT.